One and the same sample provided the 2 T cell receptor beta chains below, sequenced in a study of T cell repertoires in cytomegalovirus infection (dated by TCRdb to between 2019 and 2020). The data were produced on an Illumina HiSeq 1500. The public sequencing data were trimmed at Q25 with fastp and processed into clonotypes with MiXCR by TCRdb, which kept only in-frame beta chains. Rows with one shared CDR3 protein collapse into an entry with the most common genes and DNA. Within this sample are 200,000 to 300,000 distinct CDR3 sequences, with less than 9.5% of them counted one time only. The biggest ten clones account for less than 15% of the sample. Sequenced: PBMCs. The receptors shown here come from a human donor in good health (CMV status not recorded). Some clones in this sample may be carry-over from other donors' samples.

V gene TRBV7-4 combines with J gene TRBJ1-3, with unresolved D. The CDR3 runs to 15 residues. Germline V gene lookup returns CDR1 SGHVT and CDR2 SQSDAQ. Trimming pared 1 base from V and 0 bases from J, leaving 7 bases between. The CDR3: CASSLGGNSGNTIYF. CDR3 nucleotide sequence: TGTGCCAGCAGCTTAGGCGGTAACTCTGGAAACACCATATATTTT.

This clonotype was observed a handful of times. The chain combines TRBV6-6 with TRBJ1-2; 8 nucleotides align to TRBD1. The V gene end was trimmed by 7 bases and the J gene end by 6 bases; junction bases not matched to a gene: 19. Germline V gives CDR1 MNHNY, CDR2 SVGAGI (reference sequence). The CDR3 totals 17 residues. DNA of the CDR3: TGTGCCAGCACTCACTGGGGGCAGGGGGCGTCGGATAATGGCTACACCTTC. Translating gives CASTHWGQGASDNGYTF.